This TCR beta chain was sequenced for a study of blood T cell repertoires in COVID-19. Study-wide context: Samples taken during acute and convalescent COVID-19 were collected in the United States, Italy and Spain. The analysed material was cDNA or gDNA that came from T cells, B-cell-depleted T cells, or PBMCs.

In the original processing: Reference gene primer amplification gave nucleated cell count estimates. Clones were sequenced by immunoSEQ multiplex PCR, and TCRdb holds only the in-frame ones, with some missing. Clonal size and the V and J genes are those of that table, whereas D and trimming came from the DNA. Of over 200,000 clones listed, about 70% are singletons. CDR1 and CDR2 from the germline V gene are SEHNR and FQNEAQ (reference sequence). V dropped 6 bases and J dropped 3; count of bases not matched to a gene: 7. The CDR3 contains 15 residues. The chain carries TRBV7-9 and TRBJ2-5; 10 bases map to TRBD2. The sequence came from an elderly woman with acute or convalescent COVID-19. Material: peripheral blood. The CDR3 nucleotides are TGTGCCAGCAGGTCCCCCGGGACTAGCGAAGAGACCCAGTACTTC. Its protein is CASRSPGTSEETQYF. Full variable domain (missing parts from reference TRBV7-9 and TRBJ2-5): DTGVSQNPRHKITKRGQNVTFRCDPISEHNRLYWYRQTLGQGPEFLTYFQNEAQLEKSRLLSDRFSAERPKGSFSTLEIQRTEQGDSAMYLCASRSPGTSEETQYFGPGTRLLVL.